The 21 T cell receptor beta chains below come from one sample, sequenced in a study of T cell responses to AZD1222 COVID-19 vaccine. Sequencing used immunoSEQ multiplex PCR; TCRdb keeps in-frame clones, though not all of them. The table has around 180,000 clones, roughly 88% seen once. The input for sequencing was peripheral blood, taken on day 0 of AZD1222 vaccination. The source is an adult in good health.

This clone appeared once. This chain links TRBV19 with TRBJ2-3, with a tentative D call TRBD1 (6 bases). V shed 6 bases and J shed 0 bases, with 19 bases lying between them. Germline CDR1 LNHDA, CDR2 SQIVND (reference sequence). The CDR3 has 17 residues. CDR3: CASSPWGTTKSTDTQYF. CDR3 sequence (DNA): TGTGCCAGTAGCCCGTGGGGGACAACCAAAAGCACAGATACGCAGTATTTT.

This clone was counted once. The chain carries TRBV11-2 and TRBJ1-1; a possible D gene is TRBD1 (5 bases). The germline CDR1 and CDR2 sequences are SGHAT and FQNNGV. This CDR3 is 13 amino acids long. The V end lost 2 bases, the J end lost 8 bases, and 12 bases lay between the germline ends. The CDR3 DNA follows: TGTGCCAGCAGCTTAACCTCCGGGACGGAAGCTTTCTTT. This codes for CASSLTSGTEAFF.

DNA for the CDR3: TGTGCCAGCAGCCAAGTGGCCGGGACAGGCTTTATTGAAAAACTGTTTTTT. Translation: CASSQVAGTGFIEKLFF. The V and J genes are TRBV4-2 and TRBJ1-4; 8 positions match TRBD1. The CDR3 contains 17 residues. V was clipped by 1 base and J by 7 bases; unmatched bases: 11. Germline V CDR1 and CDR2: LGHNA, YNFKEQ.

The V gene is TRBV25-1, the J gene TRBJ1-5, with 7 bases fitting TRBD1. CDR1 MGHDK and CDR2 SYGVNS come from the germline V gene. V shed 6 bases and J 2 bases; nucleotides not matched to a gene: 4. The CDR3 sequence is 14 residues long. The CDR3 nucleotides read TGTGCCAGCAGAGGGGGCGCGCGCAATCAGCCCCAGCATTTT. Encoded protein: CASRGGARNQPQHF.

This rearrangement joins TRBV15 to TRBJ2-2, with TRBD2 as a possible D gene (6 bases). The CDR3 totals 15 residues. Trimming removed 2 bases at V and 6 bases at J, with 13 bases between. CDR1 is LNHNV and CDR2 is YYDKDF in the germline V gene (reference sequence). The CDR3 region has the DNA TGTGCCACCAGCAGAATTATGGGAGGAGCCGGGGAGCTGTTTTTT. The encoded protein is CATSRIMGGAGELFF.

This CDR3 reads CASSFGSSDTEAFF. CDR3 coding DNA: TGTGCCAGCAGCTTCGGTAGTTCCGACACTGAAGCTTTCTTT. The genes are TRBV13 and TRBJ1-1, with D hard to call. Trimming shortened V by 3 bases and J by 3 bases, and 11 bases separated the two germline ends. This CDR3 has 14 amino acids. Germline values: CDR1 PRHDT, CDR2 FYEKMQ (reference sequence).

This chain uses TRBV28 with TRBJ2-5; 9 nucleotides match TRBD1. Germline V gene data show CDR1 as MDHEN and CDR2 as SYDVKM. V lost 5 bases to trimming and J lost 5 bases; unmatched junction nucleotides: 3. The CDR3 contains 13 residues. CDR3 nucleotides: TGTGCCAGCAGTGGGACAGGGAGGGAGACCCAGTACTTC. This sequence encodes CASSGTGRETQYF.

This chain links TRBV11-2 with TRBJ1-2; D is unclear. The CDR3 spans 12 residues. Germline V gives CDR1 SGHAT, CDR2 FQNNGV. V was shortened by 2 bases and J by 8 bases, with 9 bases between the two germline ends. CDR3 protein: CASSLSRAGYTF. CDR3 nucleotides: TGTGCCAGCAGCTTATCCCGGGCAGGCTACACCTTC. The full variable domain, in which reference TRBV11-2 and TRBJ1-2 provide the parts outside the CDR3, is EAGVAQSPRYKIIEKRQSVAFWCNPISGHATLYWYQQILGQGPKLLIQFQNNGVVDDSQLPKDRFSAERLKGVDSTLKIQPAKLEDSAVYLCASSLSRAGYTFGSGTRLTVV.

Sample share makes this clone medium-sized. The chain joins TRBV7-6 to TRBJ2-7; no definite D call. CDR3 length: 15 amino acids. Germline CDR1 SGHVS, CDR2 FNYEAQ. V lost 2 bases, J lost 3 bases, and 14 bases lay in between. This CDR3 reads CASSLRSPRGYEQYF. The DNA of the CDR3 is TGTGCCAGCAGCTTACGGTCCCCCAGAGGCTACGAGCAGTACTTC.

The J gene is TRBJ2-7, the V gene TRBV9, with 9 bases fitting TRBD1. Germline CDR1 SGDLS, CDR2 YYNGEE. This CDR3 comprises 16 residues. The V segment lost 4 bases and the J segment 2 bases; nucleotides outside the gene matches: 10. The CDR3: CASSQTGGGEAYEQYF. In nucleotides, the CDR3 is TGTGCCAGCAGCCAAACAGGGGGCGGGGAGGCCTACGAGCAGTACTTC.

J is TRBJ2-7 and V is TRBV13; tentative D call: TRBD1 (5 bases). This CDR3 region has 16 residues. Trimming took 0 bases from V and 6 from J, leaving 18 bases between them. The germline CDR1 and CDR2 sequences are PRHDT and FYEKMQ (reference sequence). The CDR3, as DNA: TGTGCCAGCAGCTTAGGGGGGCCCTCTAGACGGGTCGAGCAGTACTTC. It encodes CASSLGGPSRRVEQYF.

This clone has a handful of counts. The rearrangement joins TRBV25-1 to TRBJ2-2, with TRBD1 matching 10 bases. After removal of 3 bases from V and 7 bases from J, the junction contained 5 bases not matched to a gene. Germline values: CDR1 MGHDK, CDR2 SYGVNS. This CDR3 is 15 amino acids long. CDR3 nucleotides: TGTGCCAGCAGTGAGGTGACAGGGGGCAACGGGGAGCTGTTTTTT. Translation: CASSEVTGGNGELFF.

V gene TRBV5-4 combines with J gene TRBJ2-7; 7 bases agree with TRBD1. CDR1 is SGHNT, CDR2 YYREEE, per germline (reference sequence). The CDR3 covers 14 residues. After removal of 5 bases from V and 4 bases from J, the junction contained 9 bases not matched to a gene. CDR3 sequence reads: CASSPWDSVYEQYF. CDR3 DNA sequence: TGTGCCAGCAGTCCTTGGGACAGCGTATACGAGCAGTACTTC.

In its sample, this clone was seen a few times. This CDR3 is CASSYSASTEAFF. CDR3 in DNA: TGTGCCAGCAGTTACTCTGCCTCCACTGAAGCTTTCTTT. J is TRBJ1-1 and V is TRBV6-2 or TRBV6-3; no definite D call. The CDR3 spans 13 residues. V was pared by 0 bases and J by 4 bases, with 6 bases between. Per the germline V gene, CDR1 is MNHEY and CDR2 is SVGEGT.

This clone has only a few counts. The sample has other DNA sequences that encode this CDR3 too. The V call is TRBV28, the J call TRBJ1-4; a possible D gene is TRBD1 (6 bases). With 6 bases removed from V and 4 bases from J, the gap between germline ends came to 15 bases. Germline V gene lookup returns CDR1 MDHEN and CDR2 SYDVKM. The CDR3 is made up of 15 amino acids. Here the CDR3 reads CASSSTTGYNEKLFF. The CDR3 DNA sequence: TGTGCCAGCAGCAGCACGACAGGATATAATGAAAAACTGTTTTTT.

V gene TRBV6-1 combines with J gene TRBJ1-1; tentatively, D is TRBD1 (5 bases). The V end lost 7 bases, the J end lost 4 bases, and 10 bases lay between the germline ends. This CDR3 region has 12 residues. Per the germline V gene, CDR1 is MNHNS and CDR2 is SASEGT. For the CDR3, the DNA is TGTGCCAGCAATGGGGGATCCACTGAAGCTTTCTTT. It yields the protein CASNGGSTEAFF.

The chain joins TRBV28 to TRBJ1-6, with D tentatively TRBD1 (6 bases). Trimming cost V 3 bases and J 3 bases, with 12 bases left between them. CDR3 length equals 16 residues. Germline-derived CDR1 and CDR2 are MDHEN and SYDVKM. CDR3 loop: CASSFWGRDYNSPLHF. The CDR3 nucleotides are TGTGCCAGCAGTTTTTGGGGGCGCGACTATAATTCACCCCTCCACTTT.

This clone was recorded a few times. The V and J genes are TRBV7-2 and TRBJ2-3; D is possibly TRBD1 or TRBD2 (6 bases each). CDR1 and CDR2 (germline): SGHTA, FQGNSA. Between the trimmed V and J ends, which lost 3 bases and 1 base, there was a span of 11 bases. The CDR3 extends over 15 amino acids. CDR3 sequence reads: CASSLGGAGTDTQYF. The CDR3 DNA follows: TGTGCCAGCAGCTTGGGGGGCGCGGGCACAGATACGCAGTATTTT.

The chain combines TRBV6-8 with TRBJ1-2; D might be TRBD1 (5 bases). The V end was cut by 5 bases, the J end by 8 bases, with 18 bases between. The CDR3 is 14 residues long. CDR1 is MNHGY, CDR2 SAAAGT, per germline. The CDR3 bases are TGTGCCAGCAGTCAAACCGGGACGGGGGTAGGCTACACCTTC. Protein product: CASSQTGTGVGYTF.

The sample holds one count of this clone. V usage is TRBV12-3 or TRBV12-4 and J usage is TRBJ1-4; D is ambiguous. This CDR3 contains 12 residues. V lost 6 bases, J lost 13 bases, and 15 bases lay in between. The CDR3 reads CASRRASHGLFF. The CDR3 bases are TGTGCCAGCAGGCGGGCGAGCCATGGACTGTTTTTT.

DNA for the CDR3: TGTGCCAGCAGCGACCGACAGTATAGCAATCAGCCCCAGCATTTT. Its translation is CASSDRQYSNQPQHF. This chain joins TRBV5-5 and TRBJ1-5, with TRBD1 as a possible D gene (5 bases). The germline V gene encodes CDR1 SGHKS and CDR2 YYEKEE (reference sequence). The CDR3 length is 15 residues. With 4 bases removed from V and 0 bases from J, the gap between germline ends came to 11 bases.